This paragraph covers one T cell receptor (beta chain) sequence. CDR1 is SGHNT and CDR2 is YYREEE in the germline V gene (reference sequence). V trimming: 4 bases; J trimming: 6 bases; junction bases outside the gene matches: 9. The CDR3 extends over 15 amino acids. The sample comes from a study of blood T cell repertoires in COVID-19. Study-level background: Collection of acute and convalescent COVID-19 samples took place in the United States, Italy and Spain. T cells, B-cell-depleted T cells, or PBMCs provided the cDNA or gDNA that served as material.

The method was immunoSEQ multiplex PCR; TCRdb's version includes in-frame clones alone and lacks a portion of them. This sample has 110,000 to 150,000 clones; 75% to 90% occur once, and the top ten carry approximately 3.5%. The receptor was derived from a man in his 70s who had recovered from COVID-19. The chain joins TRBV5-4 to TRBJ2-1; TRBD1 matches 8 bases. Sequences were obtained from peripheral blood. The CDR3 spells CASSPDRATINEQFF. The CDR3 region has the DNA TGTGCCAGCAGCCCGGACAGGGCGACGATCAATGAGCAGTTCTTC.